This T cell receptor beta chain was obtained from a study of blood T cell repertoires in COVID-19. Study summary: Sources were T cells, B-cell-depleted T cells, or PBMCs; the material itself was cDNA or gDNA.

Participants had their cohort set by participant-reported clinical history. Some clones are missing from TCRdb's copy, which holds only in-frame ones; the method was immunoSEQ multiplex PCR. The sample lists 400,000 to 550,000 clones; roughly 85% were seen once. Sequenced sample: PBMCs or T cells enriched from blood (not recorded which). The TCR originated in a woman aged 18-29 years with acute COVID-19.

CDR3 nucleotides: TGTGCCAGCAGTTACGGCTCAACTAATGAAAAACTGTTTTTT. It encodes CASSYGSTNEKLFF. The genes are TRBV6-5 and TRBJ1-4; D is ambiguous. The CDR3 contains 14 residues. V lost 2 bases, J lost 0 bases, and 4 bases lay in between. CDR1 and CDR2 from the germline V gene are MNHEY and SVGAGI.